These 23 T cell receptor beta chains originate from one sample sequenced in a study of blood T cell repertoires in COVID-19. The assay was immunoSEQ multiplex PCR, and TCRdb's table has in-frame clones only and misses some. The data contain around 270,000 clones, roughly 85% of them singletons. Sequenced sample: PBMCs or T cells enriched from blood (not recorded which). These receptor sequences come from a woman in her 30s who had recovered from COVID-19.

This clone has a single count. V and J are TRBV9 and TRBJ1-5; no clear D. V shed 0 bases and J shed 1 base, with 8 bases lying between them. Germline V gene data show CDR1 as SGDLS and CDR2 as YYNGEE. This CDR3 comprises 15 residues. The CDR3 spells CASSVGPSSNQPQHF. CDR3 nucleotides: TGTGCCAGCAGCGTAGGTCCTTCGAGCAATCAGCCCCAGCATTTT.

The gene calls are TRBV5-4 and TRBJ2-2, with TRBD2 matching 7 bases. The CDR3 covers 16 residues. CDR1 is SGHNT, CDR2 YYREEE, per germline (reference sequence). Trimming at V came to 4 bases and at J to 4 bases, leaving 10 bases not matched to a gene. The CDR3 sequence is CASSPGLSPGTGELFF. CDR3 nucleotide sequence: TGTGCCAGCAGCCCGGGACTATCCCCTGGCACCGGGGAGCTGTTTTTT.

J is TRBJ1-1 and V is TRBV15, with 8 bases fitting TRBD1. The CDR3 has 11 amino acids. The J segment lost 8 bases and the V segment lost 5 bases, leaving 1 base of the junction unmatched. Germline V lookup: CDR1 LNHNV, CDR2 YYDKDF (reference sequence). The DNA of the CDR3 is TGTGCCACCAGCTACAGGGGGGAAGCTTTCTTT. It specifies CATSYRGEAFF.

There are a few counts of this clone. The V gene is TRBV7-6, the J gene TRBJ1-5; D is possibly TRBD1 (6 bases). The germline V gene has CDR1 SGHVS and CDR2 FNYEAQ. CDR3 length: 16 residues. With 2 bases removed from V and 3 bases from J, the gap between germline ends came to 14 bases. The CDR3 spells CASSLSAQGYNQPQHF. The CDR3, as DNA: TGTGCCAGCAGCTTATCAGCACAGGGCTACAATCAGCCCCAGCATTTT. The full variable domain, rest sourced from reference TRBV7-6 and TRBJ1-5, is GAGVSQSPRYKVTKRGQDVALRCDPISGHVSLYWYRQALGQGPEFLTYFNYEAQQDKSGLPNDRFSAERPEGSISTLTIQRTEQRDSAMYRCASSLSAQGYNQPQHFGDGTRLSIL.

The chain uses TRBV7-3 and TRBJ2-6, with 8 bases that match TRBD2. The germline V gene encodes CDR1 SGHTA and CDR2 FQGTGA. J gave up 2 bases and V 5 bases, and 5 bases lay outside the gene matches. The CDR3 is 16 amino acids. The CDR3 region is CASSATSAAGANVLTF. In DNA form, the CDR3 reads TGTGCCAGCAGCGCGACTAGCGCGGCTGGGGCCAACGTCCTGACTTTC.

The rearrangement uses TRBV19 and TRBJ1-1, with 8 bases fitting TRBD1. Germline V lookup: CDR1 LNHDA, CDR2 SQIVND (reference sequence). V dropped 6 bases and J dropped 5; count of bases not matched to a gene: 11. The CDR3 loop spans 15 amino acids. In DNA, the CDR3 is TGTGCCAGTAGGGGACGGACAGGGTTTGTTACTGAAGCTTTCTTT. Translated, it gives CASRGRTGFVTEAFF.

The chain links TRBV27 to TRBJ1-4, with D possibly matching TRBD1 (5 bases). Trimming left V 7 bases short and J 7 bases short, with 13 bases between. The CDR3 covers 13 residues. CDR1 MNHEY and CDR2 SMNVEV come from the germline V gene (reference sequence). CDR3 sequence: CASKNPGGEKLFF. CDR3 DNA sequence: TGTGCCAGCAAGAACCCCGGGGGTGAAAAACTGTTTTTT.

The chain carries TRBV7-9 and TRBJ1-1; TRBD1 is a possible D gene (5 bases). The V gene lost 2 bases and the J gene lost 1 base, with 11 bases spanning the gap. CDR1 and CDR2 (germline): SEHNR, FQNEAQ (reference sequence). CDR3 length: 15 residues. The CDR3 DNA reads as TGTGCCAGCAGCTTATCGCGGGGCAGGAACACTGAAGCTTTCTTT. Translating it yields CASSLSRGRNTEAFF.

The CDR3 sequence is CASSQTGHTYEQYF. Here the CDR3 DNA reads TGTGCCAGCAGTCAGACAGGGCATACCTACGAGCAGTACTTC. The chain uses TRBV7-2 and TRBJ2-7; TRBD1 matches at 7 bases. Germline lookup yields CDR1 SGHTA and CDR2 FQGNSA. CDR3 length: 14 amino acids. V gave up 6 bases and J gave up 2 bases; unmatched junction bases: 7.

CDR3 sequence reads: CASSLSPFGTDGATNEKLFF. In nucleotides, the CDR3 is TGTGCCAGCAGCCTGTCTCCGTTTGGGACAGATGGAGCAACTAATGAAAAACTGTTTTTT. This chain joins TRBV14 and TRBJ1-4; TRBD1 agrees at 7 bases. This CDR3 region has 20 residues. Germline V gene lookup returns CDR1 SGHDN and CDR2 FVKESK. After removal of 4 bases from V and 0 bases from J, the junction contained 17 bases not matched to a gene. Full variable domain (missing parts from reference TRBV14 and TRBJ1-4): EAGVTQFPSHSVIEKGQTVTLRCDPISGHDNLYWYRRVMGKEIKFLLHFVKESKQDESGMPNNRFLAERTGGTYSTLKVQPAELEDSGVYFCASSLSPFGTDGATNEKLFFGSGTQLSVL.

The chain employs TRBV28 and TRBJ2-2; maybe TRBD1 (6 bases). CDR1 is MDHEN and CDR2 is SYDVKM in the germline V gene. V was pared by 5 bases and J by 0 bases, with 13 bases between. The CDR3 runs 16 residues. The CDR3 protein is CASSLDRLTNTGELFF. CDR3 nucleotides: TGTGCCAGCAGTCTGGACAGACTGACGAACACCGGGGAGCTGTTTTTT.

This chain links TRBV28 with TRBJ1-2, with 7 bases lining up with TRBD1. Germline CDR1 is MDHEN and CDR2 is SYDVKM. CDR3 length: 15 residues. The junction had 14 bases not matched to a gene; V was cut back by 5 bases and J by 8 bases. The CDR3: CASSLPQGVTVGYTF. The DNA for the CDR3 is TGTGCCAGCAGTCTGCCCCAGGGGGTTACGGTAGGCTACACCTTC.

The V call is TRBV30, the J call TRBJ1-2; 7 bases match TRBD1. Germline V gene data show CDR1 as GTSNPN and CDR2 as SVGIG (reference sequence). This CDR3 has 14 residues. CDR3 amino acids: CAHNGRGGSYGYTF. Written as DNA, the CDR3 is TGTGCACACAATGGAAGAGGGGGCTCGTACGGCTACACCTTC.

The rearrangement joins TRBV7-2 to TRBJ2-2; 7 nucleotides agree with TRBD1. Germline V gene lookup returns CDR1 SGHTA and CDR2 FQGNSA. J lost 3 bases, V lost 5 bases, and 9 bases had no gene match. The CDR3 runs to 16 residues. The CDR3 DNA sequence: TGTGCCAGCAGCCGGAGACAGGGAAGGTACACCGGGGAGCTGTTTTTT. Translating it yields CASSRRQGRYTGELFF.

The V gene is TRBV7-8, the J gene TRBJ2-7, with TRBD2 matching 9 bases. V dropped 1 base and J dropped 3; count of bases not matched to a gene: 4. Germline CDR1 is SGHVS and CDR2 is FQNEAQ. This CDR3 contains 15 residues. For the CDR3, the DNA is TGTGCCAGCAGCTTAGGGGAGCGGGGGGTCTACGAGCAGTACTTC. This gives the protein CASSLGERGVYEQYF.

This chain links TRBV5-1 with TRBJ1-4; 7 bases align to TRBD1. Germline CDR1 SGHRS, CDR2 YFSETQ. V was pared by 8 bases and J by 6 bases, with 13 bases of the junction left unmatched. This CDR3 is 15 amino acids long. CDR3 sequence reads: CASSITGVEDEKLFF. The CDR3 DNA sequence: TGCGCCAGTTCGATCACAGGGGTTGAGGATGAAAAACTGTTTTTT.

The rearrangement joins TRBV27 to TRBJ1-1, with a weak D call TRBD1 (6 bases). Germline lookup yields CDR1 MNHEY and CDR2 SMNVEV (reference sequence). This CDR3 region has 15 residues. Trimming took 5 bases from V and 4 from J, leaving 17 bases between them. CDR3 DNA: TGTGCCAGCAGTCTCAGGGGTTGGACGGGCACTGAAGCTTTCTTT. It yields the protein CASSLRGWTGTEAFF.

The chain carries TRBV7-6 and TRBJ1-2; 8 bases align to TRBD1. The CDR3 length is 14 residues. The germline CDR1 and CDR2 sequences are SGHVS and FNYEAQ. The ends lost 5 bases at V and 0 bases at J; junction bases unmatched: 2. The CDR3 spells CASSRQGPNYGYTF. The CDR3 nucleotides read TGTGCCAGCAGCCGACAGGGGCCTAACTATGGCTACACCTTC.

The chain links TRBV11-2 to TRBJ1-1; 8 bases fit TRBD1. The CDR3 has 14 residues. The germline gives CDR1 SGHAT, CDR2 FQNNGV. Trimming cost V 6 bases and J 4 bases; bases outside gene matches: 7. DNA for the CDR3: TGTGCCAGCAGTCGTAATCAGGGGGCCACTGAAGCTTTCTTT. Protein product: CASSRNQGATEAFF.

CDR3: CASSASGGGGYTF. CDR3 sequence (DNA): TGTGCCAGCAGCGCCTCAGGGGGCGGTGGCTACACCTTC. The chain carries TRBV3-1 (or the pseudogene TRBV3-2) and TRBJ1-2, with 8 positions matching TRBD1. Germline CDR1 reads LGHDT; CDR2 reads YNNKEL (reference sequence). The length of the CDR3 is 13 residues. Unmatched junction bases numbered 6, after V lost 5 bases and J lost 7 bases.

The chain joins TRBV27 to TRBJ1-1, with unresolved D. Trimming stripped 3 bases from V and 3 bases from J, with 17 bases between. The CDR3 has 16 amino acids. Germline CDR1 MNHEY, CDR2 SMNVEV (reference sequence). This CDR3 is CASSFYYGSGHTEAFF. DNA of the CDR3: TGTGCCAGCAGTTTTTACTACGGGAGTGGGCACACTGAAGCTTTCTTT.

This clone has only a few counts. The chain recombines TRBV9 with TRBJ2-2, with 10 bases lining up with TRBD1. CDR1 is SGDLS and CDR2 is YYNGEE in the germline V gene. The CDR3 loop spans 15 amino acids. V was clipped by 4 bases and J by 6 bases; unmatched bases: 6. The chain's CDR3 is CASSPTGTGAGELFF. The CDR3 DNA reads as TGTGCCAGCAGCCCTACGGGGACAGGGGCCGGGGAGCTGTTTTTT.

J is TRBJ1-2 and V is TRBV10-1; D call uncertain. The germline V gene encodes CDR1 WNHNN and CDR2 SYGVQD (reference sequence). V dropped 0 bases and J dropped 0 bases, with 14 bases sitting between them. The CDR3 has 17 amino acids. CDR3: CASSESRSWMANYGYTF. CDR3 coding DNA: TGCGCCAGCAGTGAGTCGAGGAGCTGGATGGCTAACTATGGCTACACCTTC.